This entry lists 28 T cell receptor beta chains sequenced from one sample in a study of cytomegalovirus exposure and HLA in healthy donors. In the PCR, 60 Vbeta and 13 Jbeta primers were used. Method: immunoSEQ multiplex PCR; TCRdb's copy keeps in-frame clones and lacks some. This table holds 120,000 to 150,000 clones, 82% found once. Sequencing was done on a sample of PBMCs. Every receptor here comes from a man in his late teens or twenties in good health and CMV-seropositive.

This sequence joins TRBV29-1 and TRBJ2-2; 7 bases agree with TRBD1. CDR3 length: 12 amino acids. Germline V gene lookup returns CDR1 SQVTM and CDR2 ANQGSEA. Trimming at V came to 4 bases and at J to 7 bases, leaving 3 bases not matched to a gene. CDR3 sequence reads: CSVGQGIGELFF. CDR3 coding DNA: TGCAGCGTTGGACAGGGAATCGGGGAGCTGTTTTTT.

The V and J genes are TRBV6-1 and TRBJ2-1; D is uncertain. The germline gives CDR1 MNHNS, CDR2 SASEGT. V lost 6 bases and J lost 0, with 6 bases in between. This CDR3 comprises 13 residues. The CDR3 is CASRASSYNEQFF. CDR3 bases: TGTGCCAGCAGAGCTAGCTCCTACAATGAGCAGTTCTTC.

The chain has TRBV10-2 and TRBJ2-7; 8 bases line up with TRBD2. Looked up from germline, CDR1 is WSHSY and CDR2 is SAAADI. This CDR3 is built from 15 residues. Trimming took 2 bases from V and 2 from J; bases not matched to a gene: 5. CDR3 sequence (DNA): TGCGCCAGCAGTGAGATAGTAGCGGGACCCTACGAGCAGTACTTC. Translation gives CASSEIVAGPYEQYF.

This chain joins TRBV5-1 and TRBJ2-7, with D perhaps matching TRBD2 (5 bases). The length of the CDR3 is 15 residues. The V gene's germline CDR1 is SGHRS and CDR2 YFSETQ. The V gene lost 0 bases and the J gene lost 0 bases, with 10 bases spanning the gap. CDR3 DNA: TGCGCCAGCAGCTTGGGGGGAGAGGACTCCTACGAGCAGTACTTC. Translated, it gives CASSLGGEDSYEQYF.

This clone was detected a few times. At one of its ends the junction is not consistent with the germline gene, which may arise from a read error. The genes are TRBV5-4 and TRBJ2-3; TRBD2 matches 7 bases. Germline values: CDR1 SGHNT, CDR2 YYREEE (reference sequence). The CDR3 loop spans 15 amino acids. CDR3 DNA sequence: TGTGCCAGCACCTTGTTTAGCGGGCGCACAGATACGCAGTATTTT. As protein: CASTLFSGRTDTQYF.

The V call is TRBV5-1, the J call TRBJ2-1; 10 positions agree with TRBD2. The germline V gene has CDR1 SGHRS and CDR2 YFSETQ. Trimming cost V 0 bases and J 0 bases; bases outside gene matches: 3. The CDR3 has 17 amino acids. DNA for the CDR3: TGCGCCAGCAGCTTGGTAGCGGGAGGTCTCTCCTACAATGAGCAGTTCTTC. Protein sequence: CASSLVAGGLSYNEQFF.

The chain joins TRBV5-4 to TRBJ2-7; TRBD1 aligns across 8 bases. Germline loops: CDR1 SGHNT, CDR2 YYREEE (reference sequence). The trim removed 4 bases at V and 9 bases at J, leaving 15 bases unmatched. The CDR3 is 15 amino acids. CDR3: CASSLAGQETSGQYF. The CDR3 coding sequence is TGTGCCAGCAGCCTGGCGGGACAGGAAACCTCGGGGCAGTACTTC.

The J gene is TRBJ2-5, the V gene TRBV28; a weak D match, TRBD1 (6 bases). The CDR3 length is 18 residues. Germline loops: CDR1 MDHEN, CDR2 SYDVKM. With 5 bases removed from V and 5 bases from J, the gap between germline ends came to 27 bases. CDR3 in amino acids: CASSPRSEFTGSGETQYF. In DNA form, the CDR3 reads TGTGCCAGCAGTCCAAGGTCGGAGTTTACAGGGTCCGGGGAGACCCAGTACTTC.

The rearrangement joins TRBV7-2 to TRBJ2-7; maybe TRBD2 (5 bases). Germline V lookup: CDR1 SGHTA, CDR2 FQGNSA. Trimming left V 2 bases short and J 5 bases short, with 22 bases between. CDR3 length: 17 residues. CDR3 sequence (DNA): TGTGCCAGCAGCTTAACCCCCGGGCAGACCCGGAGGAACGAGCAGTACTTC. Encoded protein: CASSLTPGQTRRNEQYF.

V and J are TRBV9 and TRBJ2-1, with TRBD2 matching 9 bases. The CDR3 consists of 15 residues. In germline, CDR1 is SGDLS, CDR2 YYNGEE. The J segment lost 6 bases and the V segment lost 0 bases, leaving 4 bases of the junction unmatched. CDR3 loop: CASSVAPAGGNEQFF. The CDR3 DNA reads TGTGCCAGCAGCGTAGCTCCAGCGGGAGGCAATGAGCAGTTCTTC.

The chain uses TRBV5-1 and TRBJ2-7, with TRBD1 matching over 8 bases. J gave up 0 bases and V 4 bases, and 6 bases lay outside the gene matches. CDR1 SGHRS and CDR2 YFSETQ come from the germline V gene. The CDR3 is 15 residues long. As DNA, the CDR3 is TGCGCCAGCAGCCCCCGGACAGGGAGCTCCTACGAGCAGTACTTC. It encodes CASSPRTGSSYEQYF.

This rearrangement joins TRBV7-6 to TRBJ2-1; a possible D gene is TRBD1 (6 bases). In germline, CDR1 is SGHVS, CDR2 FNYEAQ. V was trimmed by 5 bases and J by 2 bases, leaving 13 bases between them. The CDR3 has 15 amino acids. CDR3 amino acids: CASSVEDSTYNEQFF. The CDR3 DNA is TGTGCCAGCAGCGTGGAGGACAGTACCTACAATGAGCAGTTCTTC.

V and J are TRBV10-1 and TRBJ1-2; 7 positions agree with TRBD1. Losses at the gene ends were 3 bases for V and 4 bases for J; bases not matched to a gene: 5. There are 14 residues in the CDR3. Germline values: CDR1 WNHNN, CDR2 SYGVQD (reference sequence). CDR3 DNA: TGCGCCAGCAGTGAAGGGGGCCCGACCTATGGCTACACCTTC. It encodes CASSEGGPTYGYTF.

In its sample, this clone was seen a few times. The chain employs TRBV7-6 and TRBJ2-1; maybe TRBD2 (5 bases). Trimming stripped 0 bases from V and 0 bases from J, with 9 bases between. Germline assignment: CDR1 SGHVS and CDR2 FNYEAQ. CDR3 length: 16 residues. The CDR3 region has the DNA TGTGCCAGCAGCTTAGCGATTGGGAGCTCCTACAATGAGCAGTTCTTC. Amino acid sequence: CASSLAIGSSYNEQFF.

The V and J genes are TRBV9 and TRBJ2-2; 12 nucleotides line up with TRBD2. The length of the CDR3 is 21 residues. J gave up 4 bases and V 4 bases, and 20 bases lay outside the gene matches. The germline V gene has CDR1 SGDLS and CDR2 YYNGEE. The CDR3 spells CASSPPPGGLAGGQVTGELFF. DNA of the CDR3: TGTGCCAGCAGCCCCCCCCCTGGAGGGCTAGCGGGAGGGCAAGTCACCGGGGAGCTGTTTTTT.

This clone appeared a single time. The gene calls are TRBV28 and TRBJ2-5, with 8 bases lining up with TRBD1. The V segment lost 11 bases and the J segment 0 bases; nucleotides outside the gene matches: 11. Germline V gene lookup returns CDR1 MDHEN and CDR2 SYDVKM. This CDR3 comprises 15 residues. The DNA of the CDR3 is TGTGCCGGAACCTCTCAGGGGGCGGACCAAGAGACCCAGTACTTC. Its translation: CAGTSQGADQETQYF. Complete variable domain (other parts from reference TRBV28 and TRBJ2-5): DVKVTQSSRYLVKRTGEKVFLECVQDMDHENMFWYRQDPGLGLRLIYFSYDVKMKEKGDIPEGYSVSREKKERFSLILESASTNQTSMYLCAGTSQGADQETQYFGPGTRLLVL.

This chain joins TRBV10-1 and TRBJ2-1; unclear D gene. From germline, CDR1 is WNHNN and CDR2 SYGVQD (reference sequence). The CDR3 is made up of 11 amino acids. V lost 3 bases and J lost 9, with 6 bases in between. The CDR3 protein is CASSESSEQFF. The CDR3 nucleotides are TGCGCCAGCAGTGAATCGAGTGAGCAGTTCTTC.

The chain links TRBV11-3 to TRBJ2-1; 7 nucleotides match TRBD2. The V segment lost 9 bases and the J segment 8 bases; nucleotides outside the gene matches: 7. CDR1 and CDR2 from the germline V gene are SGHNT and YENEEA. This CDR3 is built from 12 residues. The CDR3: CASGGSSDEQFF. CDR3 nucleotides: TGTGCCAGTGGCGGGAGTTCAGATGAGCAGTTCTTC.

The CDR3, as DNA: TGTGCCAGCAGACGACTAGCGGGAGGCGAGCAGTTCTTC. Its translation is CASRRLAGGEQFF. The chain combines TRBV2 with TRBJ2-1, with 13 bases matching TRBD2. CDR1 SNHLY and CDR2 FYNNEI come from the germline V gene. The ends lost 6 bases at V and 10 bases at J; junction bases unmatched: 3. The CDR3 covers 13 residues. The whole variable domain, remainder taken from reference TRBV2 and TRBJ2-1, is EPEVTQTPSHQVTQMGQEVILRCVPISNHLYFYWYRQILGQKVEFLVSFYNNEISEKSEIFDDQFSVERPDGSNFTLKIRSTKLEDSAMYFCASRRLAGGEQFFGPGTRLTVL.

The J gene is TRBJ1-5, the V gene TRBV5-5; D is uncertain. The V end lost 2 bases, the J end lost 5 bases, and 8 bases lay between the germline ends. CDR3 length equals 13 residues. The germline V gene has CDR1 SGHKS and CDR2 YYEKEE (reference sequence). The CDR3 nucleotides read TGTGCCAGCAGCTTTCGGGGAGATCAGCCCCAGCATTTT. Amino acid sequence: CASSFRGDQPQHF.

This chain connects TRBV5-1 to TRBJ2-5; 7 positions match TRBD1. V was pared by 4 bases and J by 4 bases, with 7 bases of the junction left unmatched. Looked up from germline, CDR1 is SGHRS and CDR2 is YFSETQ. The CDR3 contains 14 residues. CDR3 sequence (DNA): TGCGCCAGCAGCCCCGGAAGGGGGCGAGAGACCCAGTACTTC. Translated: CASSPGRGRETQYF.

V gene TRBV2 combines with J gene TRBJ2-5; 8 bases agree with TRBD2. V lost 0 bases and J lost 4; bases outside the gene matches: 10. The CDR3 length is 17 residues. In germline, CDR1 is SNHLY, CDR2 FYNNEI. The CDR3 region has the DNA TGTGCCAGCAGTGAAGCTGTGGGACTAGGGGATTCAGAGACCCAGTACTTC. Encoded protein: CASSEAVGLGDSETQYF. Full variable domain (missing parts from reference TRBV2 and TRBJ2-5): EPEVTQTPSHQVTQMGQEVILRCVPISNHLYFYWYRQILGQKVEFLVSFYNNEISEKSEIFDDQFSVERPDGSNFTLKIRSTKLEDSAMYFCASSEAVGLGDSETQYFGPGTRLLVL.

The rearrangement links TRBV7-3 to TRBJ2-7, with a possible D match to TRBD2 (5 bases). V lost 2 bases and J lost 4, with 9 bases in between. CDR1 and CDR2 (germline): SGHTA, FQGTGA. The CDR3 sequence is 13 residues long. The CDR3 region has the DNA TGTGCCAGCAGCTTAGCACGGGATTACGAGCAGTACTTC. Translated, it gives CASSLARDYEQYF.

The DNA for the CDR3 is TGCAGCGGGCGGGAGTCAGGCAATGAGCAGTTCTTC. Its protein product is CSGRESGNEQFF. The chain has TRBV29-1 and TRBJ2-1; 7 bases are shared with TRBD2. The CDR3 runs to 12 residues. CDR1 SQVTM and CDR2 ANQGSEA come from the germline V gene. V trimming: 7 bases; J trimming: 6 bases; junction bases outside the gene matches: 6.

V usage is TRBV5-1 and J usage is TRBJ2-7; 11 bases match TRBD2. V lost 4 bases and J lost 2; bases outside the gene matches: 8. Germline values: CDR1 SGHRS, CDR2 YFSETQ. The CDR3 extends over 16 amino acids. The CDR3 region is CASSTTGTSGTYEQYF. Written as DNA, the CDR3 is TGCGCCAGCAGCACGACTGGGACTAGCGGTACCTACGAGCAGTACTTC.

The chain joins TRBV13 to TRBJ2-3; D is possibly TRBD1 (6 bases). There are 16 residues in the CDR3. Germline loops: CDR1 PRHDT, CDR2 FYEKMQ (reference sequence). With 4 bases removed from V and 0 bases from J, the gap between germline ends came to 14 bases. The CDR3 coding sequence is TGTGCCAGCAGCTATCTCCAGACAGGAAGCACAGATACGCAGTATTTT. It encodes CASSYLQTGSTDTQYF.

The J gene is TRBJ1-1, the V gene TRBV19; D not resolved. Trimming shortened V by 3 bases and J by 4 bases, and 9 bases separated the two germline ends. This CDR3 comprises 13 residues. Germline V CDR1 and CDR2: LNHDA, SQIVND (reference sequence). The CDR3 DNA sequence: TGTGCCAGTAGTATGGGAGGGAGCACTGAAGCTTTCTTT. Its translation: CASSMGGSTEAFF.

The V and J genes are TRBV6-5 and TRBJ2-3, with TRBD2 identical over 8 bases. V shed 7 bases and J 3 bases; nucleotides not matched to a gene: 6. The germline CDR1 and CDR2 sequences are MNHEY and SVGAGI. The CDR3 sequence is 14 residues long. The CDR3 spells CASNPGGLTDTQYF. CDR3 nucleotide sequence: TGTGCCAGCAATCCGGGGGGGCTGACAGATACGCAGTATTTT.